The 16 T cell receptor beta chains given below trace back to one sample, sequenced in a study of shared clonotypes between healthy human individuals. TCRdb keeps only in-frame clones here, not all; method: immunoSEQ multiplex PCR. The data contain about a million clones, roughly 70% of them singletons. Sequenced: memory CD4+ T cells sorted from blood. As for subset: CD45RA-negative fraction. The source of these receptors is a young man in good health.

This clone was observed a handful of times. The gene calls are TRBV7-3 and TRBJ2-2; D may be TRBD1 (6 bases). Germline lookup yields CDR1 SGHTA and CDR2 FQGTGA. This CDR3 region has 15 residues. V gave up 6 bases and J gave up 3 bases, with 14 bases separating them. CDR3 in amino acids: CASRKGGTDTGELFF. The CDR3 DNA follows: TGTGCCAGCAGGAAAGGGGGTACGGACACCGGGGAGCTGTTTTTT.

V usage is TRBV6-6 and J usage is TRBJ2-4; no firm D call. With 6 bases removed from V and 0 bases from J, the gap between germline ends came to 15 bases. The CDR3 runs to 16 residues. Germline lookup yields CDR1 MNHNY and CDR2 SVGAGI (reference sequence). CDR3 sequence reads: CASSHPPTLAKNIQYF. CDR3 coding DNA: TGTGCCAGCAGCCATCCACCGACATTAGCCAAAAACATTCAGTACTTC.

The chain is built from TRBV6-1 and TRBJ2-2; D is unresolved. Trimming left V 0 bases short and J 10 bases short, with 15 bases between. Germline loops: CDR1 MNHNS, CDR2 SASEGT. The CDR3 consists of 15 residues. For the CDR3, the DNA is TGTGCCAGCAGTGAAGCGATGGGCATTTCACCGGAGCTGTTTTTT. Translation gives CASSEAMGISPELFF.

This clone was picked up a small number of times. This chain connects TRBV10-3 to TRBJ1-1, with 7 bases identical to TRBD1. CDR1 is ENHRY and CDR2 is SYGVKD in the germline V gene. The J segment lost 4 bases and the V segment lost 2 bases, leaving 10 bases of the junction unmatched. The CDR3 sequence is 16 residues long. CDR3 in amino acids: CAISEVLRGRFTEAFF. The CDR3 bases are TGTGCCATCAGTGAGGTCCTAAGGGGGCGATTCACTGAAGCTTTCTTT.

The CDR3 loop is CASSPDSGVQYF. The CDR3, as DNA: TGTGCCAGCAGCCCAGATTCGGGGGTGCAGTACTTC. The chain combines TRBV11-3 with TRBJ2-4; possible D gene TRBD2, 6 bases. Trimming stripped 5 bases from V and 13 bases from J, with 15 bases between. The CDR3 has 12 amino acids. Per the germline V gene, CDR1 is SGHNT and CDR2 is YENEEA.

V is TRBV5-5 and J is TRBJ1-2; 7 positions agree with TRBD1. V shed 2 bases and J 2 bases; nucleotides not matched to a gene: 6. The CDR3 is 15 residues long. Germline-derived CDR1 and CDR2 are SGHKS and YYEKEE (reference sequence). The CDR3 DNA sequence: TGTGCCAGCAGCTTAATGGCAGGGGGGAACTATGGCTACACCTTC. Amino acids: CASSLMAGGNYGYTF.

This rearrangement joins TRBV19 to TRBJ2-7, with 8 positions matching TRBD1. Per germline, CDR1 LNHDA and CDR2 SQIVND (reference sequence). The CDR3 is made up of 15 amino acids. V lost 1 base to trimming and J lost 5 bases; unmatched junction nucleotides: 7. The CDR3 here is CASSIGGTGGHEQYF. The CDR3 DNA reads TGTGCCAGTAGTATAGGAGGGACAGGCGGACACGAGCAGTACTTC.

The chain has TRBV5-4 and TRBJ2-7; 8 bases match TRBD1. V dropped 5 bases and J dropped 6; count of bases not matched to a gene: 13. Germline V lookup: CDR1 SGHNT, CDR2 YYREEE (reference sequence). CDR3 size: 15 residues. CDR3 sequence reads: CASRLTPDRESEQYF. As DNA, the CDR3 is TGTGCCAGCAGGTTGACCCCGGACAGGGAGTCCGAGCAGTACTTC.

As regards this clone: One junction end disagrees with the germline gene, perhaps due to a read error. V gene TRBV25-1 combines with J gene TRBJ2-1; D gene unclear. Germline V gives CDR1 MGHDK, CDR2 SYGVNS. There are 8 residues in the CDR3. The CDR3 region has the DNA TGTGCCAGCAGAATCTCAGTCTTC. Translating gives CASRISVF.

A note on this clone: The identical CDR3 is also encoded by other nucleotide sequences in the sample. CDR3 bases: TGTGCCAGCAGTTTGAGCCGGGACTCTTACGAGCAGTACTTC. This translates into CASSLSRDSYEQYF. The chain uses TRBV27 and TRBJ2-7, with D perhaps TRBD2 (6 bases). There are 14 residues in the CDR3. Per the germline V gene, CDR1 is MNHEY and CDR2 is SMNVEV (reference sequence). Trimming pared 3 bases from V and 4 bases from J, leaving 13 bases between.

The chain has TRBV5-1 and TRBJ2-3; no firm D call. V was clipped by 0 bases and J by 6 bases, with 14 bases between them. The V gene's germline CDR1 is SGHRS and CDR2 YFSETQ. This CDR3 contains 15 residues. The DNA for the CDR3 is TGCGCCAGCAGCTTGGTGAGCCAGTTAGGGGATACGCAGTATTTT. It encodes CASSLVSQLGDTQYF.

This rearrangement joins TRBV7-2 to TRBJ1-2; 8 bases align to TRBD1. The CDR3 is made up of 15 amino acids. The ends lost 1 base at V and 4 bases at J; junction bases unmatched: 5. Germline CDR1 reads SGHTA; CDR2 reads FQGNSA. As DNA, the CDR3 is TGTGCCAGCAGCTTAGGTCAGGGGGCAGGCTATGGCTACACCTTC. Protein product: CASSLGQGAGYGYTF.

The rearrangement joins TRBV6-6 to TRBJ2-3, with 11 bases aligning to TRBD2. Germline CDR1 MNHNY, CDR2 SVGAGI (reference sequence). This CDR3 is 16 amino acids long. The junction had 11 bases not matched to a gene; V was cut back by 8 bases and J by 4 bases. The CDR3, as DNA: TGTGCCAGCCTACTTTCACTAGCGGGGGTCCCAGATACGCAGTATTTT. It translates to CASLLSLAGVPDTQYF.

The rearrangement uses TRBV4-1 and TRBJ1-4; 10 bases align to TRBD1. After removal of 3 bases from V and 3 bases from J, the junction contained 4 bases not matched to a gene. Germline V gene lookup returns CDR1 MGHRA and CDR2 YSYEKL. This CDR3 region has 16 residues. The CDR3 reads CASSHRDRGSNEKLFF. In DNA form, the CDR3 reads TGCGCCAGCAGCCACCGGGACAGGGGATCTAATGAAAAACTGTTTTTT.

The chain joins TRBV5-4 to TRBJ2-1; TRBD2 matches at 13 bases. The CDR3 loop spans 18 amino acids. V gave up 4 bases and J gave up 8 bases; unmatched junction bases: 15. Germline V gene data show CDR1 as SGHNT and CDR2 as YYREEE (reference sequence). CDR3 nucleotides: TGTGCCAGCAGCCCGGAGGGACTAGCGGGAAATAGCAGAGATGAGCAGTTCTTC. This codes for CASSPEGLAGNSRDEQFF.

The chain employs TRBV5-1 and TRBJ1-1; D unresolved. The CDR3 totals 13 residues. The V end was cut by 5 bases, the J end by 7 bases, with 15 bases between. Germline V gene lookup returns CDR1 SGHRS and CDR2 YFSETQ. Here the CDR3 reads CASREGGRGEAFF. The DNA of the CDR3 is TGCGCCAGCAGAGAAGGAGGTCGGGGTGAAGCTTTCTTT. Variable domain in full (rest from reference TRBV5-1 and TRBJ1-1): KAGVTQTPRYLIKTRGQQVTLSCSPISGHRSVSWYQQTPGQGLQFLFEYFSETQRNKGNFPGRFSGRQFSNSRSEMNVSTLELGDSALYLCASREGGRGEAFFGQGTRLTVV.